The 20 T cell receptor beta chains in this list originate from one sample, sequenced in a study of blood T cell repertoires in COVID-19. Using immunoSEQ multiplex PCR, the repertoire was profiled, and TCRdb retains in-frame clones only, with some absent. Of about 60,000 clones listed, around 90% are singletons. Sequencing was performed on peripheral blood. These receptors were obtained from a human donor with acute or convalescent COVID-19. The donor label of this sample is uncertain.

This chain uses TRBV30 with TRBJ2-1, with 11 bases matching TRBD1. J was trimmed by 1 base and V by 7 bases; bases with no gene match: 12. Germline CDR1 GTSNPN, CDR2 SVGIG (reference sequence). This CDR3 is built from 17 residues. CDR3 bases: TGTGCCTTGATGGGACAGGGGGGTATAGCGTCCTACAATGAGCAGTTCTTC. Residues: CALMGQGGIASYNEQFF.

This clone was recorded only once. The V and J genes are TRBV5-4 and TRBJ2-7; TRBD2 might be the D (6 bases). The germline V gene encodes CDR1 SGHNT and CDR2 YYREEE (reference sequence). This CDR3 is built from 16 residues. Deletions cut 4 bases from V and 7 bases from J, with 24 bases between. The CDR3 DNA reads TGTGCCAGCAGCCCCGAAGGTAATAGAGGGGCGGGGGAGCAGTACTTC. It encodes CASSPEGNRGAGEQYF.

The V and J genes are TRBV7-8 and TRBJ2-7, with D possibly TRBD2 on 5 matching bases. CDR3 length: 14 residues. Germline CDR1 reads SGHVS; CDR2 reads FQNEAQ. Trimming left V 3 bases short and J 0 bases short, with 9 bases between. The CDR3 here is CASSLRVSSYEQYV. For the CDR3, the DNA is TGTGCCAGCAGCTTGAGGGTGAGCTCCTACGAGCAGTACGTC.

V gene TRBV5-1 combines with J gene TRBJ2-3; 7 positions agree with TRBD2. Germline V lookup: CDR1 SGHRS, CDR2 YFSETQ. The CDR3 contains 15 residues. V lost 4 bases, J lost 7 bases, and 12 bases stayed unmatched. The CDR3, as DNA: TGCGCCAGCAGCCGGGACGGGGGGTCTTGGAATACGCAGTATTTT. Translation: CASSRDGGSWNTQYF.

This clone has only one observation. The chain is built from TRBV19 and TRBJ2-1, with 9 bases identical to TRBD1. Germline V lookup: CDR1 LNHDA, CDR2 SQIVND (reference sequence). V was clipped by 6 bases and J by 8 bases; unmatched bases: 14. The CDR3 has 16 amino acids. In DNA form, the CDR3 reads TGTGCCAGTAGGTCTAACCGACAGGGGGTAATATATGAGCAGTTCTTC. It yields the protein CASRSNRQGVIYEQFF.

This chain uses TRBV7-9 with TRBJ1-6; 9 nucleotides line up with TRBD1. Germline V lookup: CDR1 SEHNR, CDR2 FQNEAQ (reference sequence). V lost 4 bases, J lost 1 base, and 8 bases stayed unmatched. The CDR3 is made up of 18 amino acids. CDR3 nucleotides: TGTGCCAGCAGCTGGGCCGGACAGGGGTTTTCCTATAATTCACCCCTCCACTTT. Its translation is CASSWAGQGFSYNSPLHF.

Here the CDR3 DNA reads TGTGCCAGCAGCTTCCTGTCCCAGGGGTCTGAAGCTTTCTTT. Its translation is CASSFLSQGSEAFF. The genes are TRBV7-2 and TRBJ1-1; tentatively, D is TRBD1 (6 bases). Trimming removed 3 bases from V and 6 bases from J, with 14 bases in between. From germline, CDR1 is SGHTA and CDR2 FQGNSA. The CDR3 totals 14 residues.

The chain has TRBV7-9 and TRBJ2-7, with 11 nucleotides matching TRBD2. CDR3 length equals 16 residues. V was pared by 5 bases and J by 2 bases, with 8 bases of the junction left unmatched. The germline V gene has CDR1 SEHNR and CDR2 FQNEAQ (reference sequence). Here the CDR3 reads CASSAPTSGSPYEQYF. CDR3 coding DNA: TGTGCCAGCAGCGCCCCTACTAGCGGGAGTCCCTACGAGCAGTACTTC.

This clone turned up a few times. This chain links TRBV19 with TRBJ2-2, with a weak D call TRBD2 (6 bases). Trimming stripped 5 bases from V and 7 bases from J, with 17 bases between. The CDR3 has 15 amino acids. Germline V gene data show CDR1 as LNHDA and CDR2 as SQIVND (reference sequence). The CDR3 is CASSQWQGGGGELFF. The CDR3 DNA is TGTGCCAGTAGTCAATGGCAGGGAGGTGGCGGGGAGCTGTTTTTT.

J is TRBJ2-1 and V is TRBV2; 14 positions agree with TRBD2. CDR3 size: 15 residues. Trimming cost V 7 bases and J 9 bases; bases outside gene matches: 8. Germline CDR1 and CDR2: SNHLY and FYNNEI. CDR3 amino acids: CASIRLAGGRSEQFF. The CDR3 nucleotides read TGTGCCAGCATCCGACTAGCGGGGGGGCGGAGTGAGCAGTTCTTC.

The chain links TRBV6-1 to TRBJ2-6; 10 bases agree with TRBD1. This CDR3 comprises 19 residues. Germline V gives CDR1 MNHNS, CDR2 SASEGT. V was clipped by 4 bases and J by 1 base; unmatched bases: 10. The CDR3 DNA reads as TGTGCCAGCAGTGCCCGACAGGGGGCGTACTTGTCTGGGGCCAACGTCCTGACTTTC. Translation: CASSARQGAYLSGANVLTF.

The chain carries TRBV15 and TRBJ2-1; D perhaps matches TRBD2 (6 bases). Germline V gene lookup returns CDR1 LNHNV and CDR2 YYDKDF (reference sequence). V was cut by 0 bases and J by 3 bases, with 12 bases left in between. This CDR3 spans 16 amino acids. CDR3 sequence (DNA): TGTGCCACCAGCAGAGATTTGGGGGGATACTACAATGAGCAGTTCTTC. Protein product: CATSRDLGGYYNEQFF.

The gene calls are TRBV24-1 and TRBJ2-2, with D perhaps matching TRBD2 (5 bases). CDR1 is KGHDR, CDR2 SFDVKD, per germline. CDR3 length equals 15 residues. The V gene lost 5 bases and the J gene lost 7 bases, with 16 bases spanning the gap. The CDR3 DNA reads as TGTGCCACCAGTGGTCGATCGGGGTCGAGCGGGGAGCTGTTTTTT. Protein product: CATSGRSGSSGELFF.

The chain joins TRBV2 to TRBJ1-5; 7 bases are a match to TRBD1. The junction had 2 bases not matched to a gene; V was cut back by 6 bases and J by 3 bases. The CDR3 consists of 13 residues. CDR1 and CDR2 (germline): SNHLY, FYNNEI. The DNA for the CDR3 is TGTGCCAGCAGCGACAGGGACAATCAGCCCCAGCATTTT. Its translation is CASSDRDNQPQHF. Filled out from reference TRBV2 and TRBJ1-5, the complete variable domain reads EPEVTQTPSHQVTQMGQEVILRCVPISNHLYFYWYRQILGQKVEFLVSFYNNEISEKSEIFDDQFSVERPDGSNFTLKIRSTKLEDSAMYFCASSDRDNQPQHFGDGTRLSIL.

V is TRBV7-2 and J is TRBJ2-1; the match to TRBD2 covers 7 bases. Per germline, CDR1 SGHTA and CDR2 FQGNSA. V lost 5 bases, J lost 13 bases, and 8 bases stayed unmatched. The CDR3 covers 12 residues. The DNA for the CDR3 is TGTGCCAGCAGCCTCGGACTAGAATCACAGTTCTTC. The encoded protein is CASSLGLESQFF.

CDR3 residues: CASSGEFGQGHYGYTF. The CDR3 bases are TGTGCCAGCAGCGGAGAATTTGGACAGGGACACTATGGCTACACCTTC. The chain combines TRBV7-2 with TRBJ1-2, with 8 bases lining up with TRBD1. In germline, CDR1 is SGHTA, CDR2 FQGNSA. The CDR3 covers 16 residues. The V segment lost 5 bases and the J segment 3 bases; nucleotides outside the gene matches: 11.

V is TRBV11-2 and J is TRBJ2-3; no clear D gene. Deletions cut 5 bases from V and 3 bases from J, with 12 bases between. The germline V gene has CDR1 SGHAT and CDR2 FQNNGV. The CDR3 totals 14 residues. For the CDR3, the DNA is TGTGCCAGCAGCCCTAACCTGGTAACAGATACGCAGTATTTT. This codes for CASSPNLVTDTQYF.

This clone is a singleton in its sample. This chain connects TRBV28 to TRBJ2-7; TRBD1 matches 9 bases. V shed 6 bases and J 4 bases; nucleotides not matched to a gene: 7. The CDR3 is made up of 14 amino acids. The germline V gene has CDR1 MDHEN and CDR2 SYDVKM. CDR3 coding DNA: TGTGCCAGCAGACCGGGACAGGGTGTGTACGAGCAGTACTTC. Amino acids: CASRPGQGVYEQYF.

The V and J genes are TRBV3-1 (or the pseudogene TRBV3-2) and TRBJ2-7, with TRBD2 identical over 8 bases. The length of the CDR3 is 15 residues. With V trimmed by 3 bases and J by 4 bases, 8 bases remained unmatched. Germline-derived CDR1 and CDR2 are LGHDT and YNNKEL (reference sequence). This CDR3 reads CASSQELAGKYEQYF. The DNA for the CDR3 is TGTGCCAGCAGCCAGGAATTAGCGGGGAAGTACGAGCAGTACTTC.

The chain employs TRBV5-4 and TRBJ2-1; unclear D gene. CDR1 SGHNT and CDR2 YYREEE come from the germline V gene (reference sequence). V was clipped by 0 bases and J by 5 bases, with 9 bases between them. The CDR3 runs to 14 residues. The CDR3 DNA reads TGTGCCAGCAGCTTGGAGTTAGATAACAATGAGCAGTTCTTC. This encodes CASSLELDNNEQFF.